This T cell receptor (beta chain) stems from a study of blood T cell repertoires in COVID-19. Study at large: The United States, Italy and Spain supplied acute and convalescent COVID-19 samples. Sample material is recorded as cDNA or gDNA derived from T cells, B-cell-depleted T cells, or PBMCs.

In the authors' methods: Using reference gene primer amplification, nucleated cell counts were estimated. The method was immunoSEQ multiplex PCR; TCRdb's version includes in-frame clones alone and lacks a portion of them. V and J calls and clone size are as listed in that table; D and trimming were resolved from the DNA. The sample holds about 320,000 clones, 70% to 90% seen once. What was sequenced was peripheral blood. The receptor was derived from a human donor in a cohort sampled during active COVID-19.

CDR3 sequence reads: CASSPTGAFEQPQHF. The DNA of the CDR3 is TGTGCCAGCTCACCCACAGGGGCATTCGAACAGCCCCAGCATTTT. The chain joins TRBV18 to TRBJ1-5; 7 bases match TRBD1. Trimming removed 3 bases from V and 7 bases from J; junction bases left unmatched: 9. Germline CDR1 and CDR2: KGHSH and LQKENI. The CDR3 spans 15 residues.